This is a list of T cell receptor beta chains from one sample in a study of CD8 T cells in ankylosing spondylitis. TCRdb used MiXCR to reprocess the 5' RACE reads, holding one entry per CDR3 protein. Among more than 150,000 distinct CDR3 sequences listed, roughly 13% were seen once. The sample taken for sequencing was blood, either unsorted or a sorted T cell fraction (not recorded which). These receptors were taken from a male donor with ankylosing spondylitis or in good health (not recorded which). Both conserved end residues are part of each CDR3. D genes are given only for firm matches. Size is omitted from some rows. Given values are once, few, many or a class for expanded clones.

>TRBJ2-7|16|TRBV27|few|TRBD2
TGTGCCAGCAGCCCCACCTGGGGACTAGTCTCCTACGAGCAGTACTTC
CASSPTWGLVSYEQYF
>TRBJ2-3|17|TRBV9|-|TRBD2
TGTGCCAGCAGCGTAGTTGGTAGCGGGGGGGCAACAGATACGCAGTATTTT
CASSVVGSGGATDTQYF
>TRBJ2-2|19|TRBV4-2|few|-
TGTGCCAGCAGCCAAGAAGTGGGGGGGCGGGCAAGTTACACCGGGGAGCTGTTTTTT
CASSQEVGGRASYTGELFF
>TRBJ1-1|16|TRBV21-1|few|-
TGTGCCAGCGGCCTTACAGGGGAGGTCTGGAACACTGAAGCTTTCTTT
CASGLTGEVWNTEAFF
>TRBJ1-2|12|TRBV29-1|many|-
TGCAGCGTTGGCAGTCAGGGAGGTGGCTACACCTTC
CSVGSQGGGYTF
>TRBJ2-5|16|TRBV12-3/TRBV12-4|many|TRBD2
TGTGCCAGCAAAAACGCGGGACTAGCGGATCAAGAGACCCAGTACTTC
CASKNAGLADQETQYF
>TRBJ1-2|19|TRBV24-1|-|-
TGTGCCACCAGTGATTTGCCTGACAGGTCTCCTCTCTCTTTCTATGGCTACACCTTC
CATSDLPDRSPLSFYGYTF
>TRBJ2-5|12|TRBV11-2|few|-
TGTGCCAGCAGATTTATAGAGGAGACCCAGTACTTC
CASRFIEETQYF
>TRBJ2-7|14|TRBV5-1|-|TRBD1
TGCGCCAGCGGTTTGGACAGGGCCCCCTACGAGCAGTACTTC
CASGLDRAPYEQYF
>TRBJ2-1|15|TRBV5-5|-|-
TGTGCCAGCAGCTTGACCCTCGCCTCCTACAATGAGCAGTTCTTC
CASSLTLASYNEQFF
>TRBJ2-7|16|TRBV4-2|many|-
TGTGCCAGCAGCCAAGAAACTAGCAATCAAGTTTACGAGCAGTACTTC
CASSQETSNQVYEQYF
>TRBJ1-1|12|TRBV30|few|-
TGTGCCCATAACAGTATGAACACTGAAGCTTTCTTT
CAHNSMNTEAFF
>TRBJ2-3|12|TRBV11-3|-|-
TGTGCCAGCAGCTCTAGGGTTGATACGCAGTATTTT
CASSSRVDTQYF
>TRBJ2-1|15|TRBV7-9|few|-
TGTGCCAGCAGCTCCCCGGGCGACAGGGAGGATGAGCAGTTCTTC
CASSSPGDREDEQFF
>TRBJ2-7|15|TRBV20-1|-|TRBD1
TGCAGTGCTAGAGATACGGGACAGGGGGGGTACGAGCAGTACTTC
CSARDTGQGGYEQYF